The 32 T cell receptor beta chains given below trace back to one sample, sequenced in a study of blood T cell repertoires in COVID-19. Repertoires were generated with immunoSEQ multiplex PCR, while TCRdb's copy carries only in-frame clones and drops some. The table includes roughly 260,000 clones, roughly 90% detected once. Sequencing input: PBMCs or T cells enriched from blood (not recorded which). The source of these receptors is a woman under 40 with acute COVID-19.

CDR3 nucleotides: TGCGCCAGCAGCTTGCAGGGGGCCTATGGCTACACCTTC. Translating gives CASSLQGAYGYTF. J is TRBJ1-2 and V is TRBV5-1, with TRBD1 matching 8 bases. V lost 1 base and J lost 4; bases outside the gene matches: 0. The CDR3 has 13 residues. Germline CDR1 and CDR2: SGHRS and YFSETQ.

J is TRBJ2-2 and V is TRBV5-1; 8 bases map to TRBD2. CDR1 is SGHRS, CDR2 YFSETQ, per germline. V was pared by 5 bases and J by 7 bases, with 4 bases of the junction left unmatched. The CDR3 has 13 residues. For the CDR3, the DNA is TGCGCCAGCAGTTTTACTAGCGGCGGGGAGCTGTTTTTT. Its translation: CASSFTSGGELFF.

This chain uses TRBV5-1 with TRBJ1-1, with 7 bases aligning to TRBD1. CDR3 length equals 15 residues. Germline loops: CDR1 SGHRS, CDR2 YFSETQ. After removal of 4 bases from V and 0 bases from J, the junction contained 6 bases not matched to a gene. CDR3 coding DNA: TGCGCCAGCAGCCCCACGACAGGGATGAACACTGAAGCTTTCTTT. It codes for CASSPTTGMNTEAFF.

The CDR3 spells CASRLRGLSNQPQHF. As DNA, the CDR3 is TGTGCCAGTAGGCTAAGGGGACTTAGCAATCAGCCCCAGCATTTT. The gene calls are TRBV19 and TRBJ1-5; tentatively, D is TRBD1 (5 bases). The V gene lost 6 bases and the J gene lost 0 bases, with 12 bases spanning the gap. There are 15 residues in the CDR3. Germline V gene lookup returns CDR1 LNHDA and CDR2 SQIVND (reference sequence).

This clone appeared a single time. The CDR3 DNA reads TGTGCCTGGAAACTCGGTGGGGACAGGAGTTTCACAGATACGCAGTATTTT. Amino acids: CAWKLGGDRSFTDTQYF. The chain employs TRBV30 and TRBJ2-3; 8 bases are a match to TRBD1. CDR3 length equals 17 residues. Germline trimming cut 4 bases from V and 2 bases from J; bases unmatched to any gene: 14. Germline values: CDR1 GTSNPN, CDR2 SVGIG (reference sequence).

V is TRBV2 and J is TRBJ1-1, with D possibly being TRBD1 (6 bases). The ends were cut back, 7 bases at V and 0 bases at J, with 12 bases in the middle. The length of the CDR3 is 14 residues. Germline V lookup: CDR1 SNHLY, CDR2 FYNNEI. CDR3: CASKEQGMNTEAFF. CDR3 sequence (DNA): TGTGCCAGCAAAGAGCAGGGGATGAACACTGAAGCTTTCTTT. Looking up the rest from reference TRBV2 and TRBJ1-1 gives the full variable domain: EPEVTQTPSHQVTQMGQEVILRCVPISNHLYFYWYRQILGQKVEFLVSFYNNEISEKSEIFDDQFSVERPDGSNFTLKIRSTKLEDSAMYFCASKEQGMNTEAFFGQGTRLTVV.

V usage is TRBV5-1 and J usage is TRBJ2-1; D is perhaps TRBD2 (6 bases). The length of the CDR3 is 15 residues. Trimming took off 7 bases at V and 5 bases at J, with 19 bases between the two ends. Germline V CDR1 and CDR2: SGHRS, YFSETQ. Here the CDR3 DNA reads TGCGCCAGCCGATGGGACTCGACATTCGACAATGAGCAGTTCTTC. Protein product: CASRWDSTFDNEQFF. Drawing the rest from reference TRBV5-1 and TRBJ2-1, the complete variable domain is KAGVTQTPRYLIKTRGQQVTLSCSPISGHRSVSWYQQTPGQGLQFLFEYFSETQRNKGNFPGRFSGRQFSNSRSEMNVSTLELGDSALYLCASRWDSTFDNEQFFGPGTRLTVL.

This chain connects TRBV7-6 to TRBJ1-5; D perhaps matches TRBD1 (5 bases). Trimming pared 7 bases from V and 6 bases from J, leaving 13 bases between. The CDR3 spans 13 residues. Looked up from germline, CDR1 is SGHVS and CDR2 is FNYEAQ. The CDR3 DNA reads TGTGCCAGCATTAAGGGGAGGGCTCAGCCCCAGCATTTT. Translation gives CASIKGRAQPQHF.

V usage is TRBV6-5 and J usage is TRBJ1-2, with TRBD1 matching over 9 bases. V lost 6 bases to trimming and J lost 8 bases; unmatched junction nucleotides: 13. The CDR3 extends over 15 amino acids. CDR1 is MNHEY, CDR2 SVGAGI, per germline. CDR3 bases: TGTGCCAGCAGCCGGGGGGAGGGACAGGGATACGGCTACACCTTC. Amino acids: CASSRGEGQGYGYTF.

The gene calls are TRBV27 and TRBJ2-3; 12 bases fit TRBD2. The CDR3 length is 18 residues. CDR1 and CDR2 (germline): MNHEY, SMNVEV (reference sequence). V was pared by 4 bases and J by 8 bases, with 16 bases of the junction left unmatched. CDR3 sequence (DNA): TGTGCCAGCAGTTCACCGACCCGACTAGCGGGGGACCGGCGTACGCAGTATTTT. Translated: CASSSPTRLAGDRRTQYF.

The genes are TRBV4-3 and TRBJ1-2; D perhaps matches TRBD1 (5 bases). V was clipped by 0 bases and J by 6 bases, with 14 bases between them. Germline values: CDR1 LGHNA, CDR2 YSLEER. The CDR3 sequence is 15 residues long. The chain's CDR3 is CASSQESRAPHGYTF. The CDR3 nucleotides read TGCGCCAGCAGCCAAGAGTCCAGGGCCCCCCATGGCTACACCTTC.

V and J are TRBV7-9 and TRBJ2-1, with 8 bases fitting TRBD2. CDR3 length: 16 residues. Germline CDR1 reads SEHNR; CDR2 reads FQNEAQ (reference sequence). The V and J ends lost 1 base and 7 bases, in that order; junction bases with no gene match: 9. The CDR3 reads CASSLVATSANNEQFF. Written as DNA, the CDR3 is TGTGCCAGCAGCTTAGTGGCGACTAGCGCAAATAATGAGCAGTTCTTC.

This clone was seen once. The CDR3 DNA reads TGTGCCAGCAGGGGTGCAGGGACAAGTCAGCCCCAGCATTTT. Translating gives CASRGAGTSQPQHF. The genes are TRBV7-2 and TRBJ1-5; D possibly corresponds to TRBD1 (6 bases). Trimming removed 6 bases from V and 6 bases from J, with 15 bases in between. Germline lookup yields CDR1 SGHTA and CDR2 FQGNSA. CDR3 length: 14 residues. Together with reference TRBV7-2 and TRBJ1-5, the CDR3 gives the full variable domain: GAGVSQSPSNKVTEKGKDVELRCDPISGHTALYWYRQSLGQGLEFLIYFQGNSAPDKSGLPSDRFSAERTGGSVSTLTIQRTQQEDSAVYLCASRGAGTSQPQHFGDGTRLSIL.

The J gene is TRBJ1-5, the V gene TRBV30; 7 bases are a match to TRBD1. Germline-derived CDR1 and CDR2 are GTSNPN and SVGIG (reference sequence). The CDR3 is made up of 13 amino acids. J was trimmed by 10 bases and V by 4 bases; bases with no gene match: 10. The CDR3 sequence is CAWTPTGSGPQHF. CDR3 DNA: TGTGCCTGGACCCCGACAGGGAGCGGACCCCAGCATTTT.

This chain joins TRBV11-2 and TRBJ1-3, with a tentative D call TRBD1 (6 bases). The CDR3 consists of 16 residues. Trimming removed 6 bases at V and 1 base at J, with 16 bases between. In germline, CDR1 is SGHAT, CDR2 FQNNGV. The CDR3 DNA reads as TGTGCCAGCAGACGTCCAGGGAGGGGGTCTGGAAACACCATATATTTT. It yields the protein CASRRPGRGSGNTIYF.

DNA of the CDR3: TGTGCCAGCAGCTTAAAGCAGCGGGGGGCAGATACGCAGTATTTT. It codes for CASSLKQRGADTQYF. The chain links TRBV7-2 to TRBJ2-3, with TRBD2 matching over 9 bases. The CDR3 runs 15 residues. Losses at the gene ends were 2 bases for V and 4 bases for J; bases not matched to a gene: 4. Per germline, CDR1 SGHTA and CDR2 FQGNSA.

This rearrangement joins TRBV7-2 to TRBJ1-4, with 7 bases matching TRBD1. This CDR3 has 14 residues. The J segment lost 3 bases and the V segment lost 5 bases, leaving 3 bases of the junction unmatched. Germline V lookup: CDR1 SGHTA, CDR2 FQGNSA. In DNA form, the CDR3 reads TGTGCCAGCAGCCCCGGGACAGCTAATGAAAAACTGTTTTTT. It translates to CASSPGTANEKLFF.

This clone was detected a few times. The V and J genes are TRBV15 and TRBJ2-3; a possible D gene is TRBD2 (5 bases). Germline assignment: CDR1 LNHNV and CDR2 YYDKDF (reference sequence). CDR3 length: 18 residues. Trimming removed 0 bases from V and 2 bases from J, with 18 bases in between. The CDR3 nucleotides read TGTGCCACCAGCAGAGATGCCGGGGAGAGCTCTAACACAGATACGCAGTATTTT. Protein sequence: CATSRDAGESSNTDTQYF.

The chain uses TRBV11-2 and TRBJ1-1, with 7 bases matching TRBD1. The ends lost 5 bases at V and 10 bases at J; junction bases unmatched: 10. The germline CDR1 and CDR2 sequences are SGHAT and FQNNGV. This CDR3 is built from 13 residues. The CDR3 is CASSHDRVQAAFF. The CDR3, as DNA: TGTGCCAGCAGCCACGACAGGGTTCAAGCAGCTTTCTTT.

This chain links TRBV7-9 with TRBJ2-5; TRBD2 agrees at 8 bases. V gave up 5 bases and J gave up 2 bases; unmatched junction bases: 7. The CDR3 sequence is 15 residues long. The germline CDR1 and CDR2 sequences are SEHNR and FQNEAQ (reference sequence). CDR3 sequence reads: CASSQAASGQETQYF. CDR3 DNA: TGTGCCAGCAGCCAAGCAGCTAGCGGGCAAGAGACCCAGTACTTC.

This clone was picked up one time. The chain joins TRBV5-1 to TRBJ2-5; possible D gene TRBD2, 6 bases. The CDR3 length is 16 residues. Trimming left V 3 bases short and J 4 bases short, with 19 bases between. The germline V gene has CDR1 SGHRS and CDR2 YFSETQ. The CDR3 protein is CASSSGQEGSIETQYF. CDR3 sequence (DNA): TGCGCCAGCAGCTCTGGGCAGGAGGGTAGCATAGAGACCCAGTACTTC.

The genes are TRBV24-1 and TRBJ2-3; possibly TRBD2 for D (6 bases). V was clipped by 7 bases and J by 2 bases, with 9 bases between them. Germline loops: CDR1 KGHDR, CDR2 SFDVKD. The CDR3 covers 13 residues. CDR3 loop: CATRGGYTDTQYF. The DNA of the CDR3 is TGTGCCACCAGGGGGGGTTACACAGATACGCAGTATTTT.

This chain links TRBV5-1 with TRBJ1-2, with unresolved D. The CDR3 has 15 amino acids. Germline assignment: CDR1 SGHRS and CDR2 YFSETQ. V lost 2 bases and J 3 bases, leaving 14 bases between the germline ends. This chain's CDR3 is CASSFEDYTHYGYTF. CDR3 DNA: TGCGCCAGCAGCTTCGAGGATTATACCCACTATGGCTACACCTTC.

The rearrangement uses TRBV27 and TRBJ1-5; D perhaps matches TRBD1 (6 bases). The CDR3 has 13 residues. V lost 2 bases and J lost 7, with 9 bases in between. Germline lookup yields CDR1 MNHEY and CDR2 SMNVEV (reference sequence). CDR3 DNA: TGTGCCAGCAGTTTAGGGGGCGGCCAGCCCCAGCATTTT. Its protein is CASSLGGGQPQHF.

This clone was counted once. The chain carries TRBV11-2 and TRBJ2-3; 9 bases match TRBD1. This CDR3 has 18 amino acids. The trim removed 5 bases at V and 1 base at J, leaving 13 bases unmatched. The germline V gene has CDR1 SGHAT and CDR2 FQNNGV. CDR3 nucleotide sequence: TGTGCCAGCAGCACCACACCCGGGACAGGGATGGGCACAGATACGCAGTATTTT. It translates to CASSTTPGTGMGTDTQYF.

J is TRBJ2-5 and V is TRBV7-9; 9 nucleotides line up with TRBD1. Per germline, CDR1 SEHNR and CDR2 FQNEAQ (reference sequence). V lost 5 bases and J lost 3; bases outside the gene matches: 16. The CDR3 is made up of 18 amino acids. The CDR3 DNA reads TGTGCCAGCAGCCCGAGGGGGACAGGGAGCTTCAACAAAGAGACCCAGTACTTC. Translating gives CASSPRGTGSFNKETQYF.

The chain has TRBV7-8 and TRBJ1-2; D may be TRBD1 (5 bases). V was clipped by 2 bases and J by 2 bases, with 9 bases between them. The CDR3 extends over 14 amino acids. Looked up from germline, CDR1 is SGHVS and CDR2 is FQNEAQ. DNA of the CDR3: TGTGCCAGCAGCTTACGAAAGGGGAACTATGGCTACACCTTC. This translates into CASSLRKGNYGYTF.

The genes are TRBV2 and TRBJ1-5, with D possibly matching TRBD1 (5 bases). Germline V CDR1 and CDR2: SNHLY, FYNNEI. V dropped 5 bases and J dropped 3 bases, with 11 bases sitting between them. The CDR3 runs 14 residues. The CDR3 region has the DNA TGTGCCAGCAGTCCCCGCAGGGTCAATCAGCCCCAGCATTTT. This translates into CASSPRRVNQPQHF.

On this clone itself: The sample contains more than one DNA sequence encoding this CDR3. This chain links TRBV5-4 with TRBJ1-2, with TRBD1 identical over 7 bases. Germline V gene sequence: CDR1 SGHNT, CDR2 YYREEE (reference sequence). This CDR3 has 12 residues. With 3 bases clipped from V and 6 bases from J, the junction kept 2 bases outside the gene matches. For the CDR3, the DNA is TGTGCCAGCAGCTCTACAGGGGATGGCTACACCTTC. This translates into CASSSTGDGYTF. Full variable domain (outside the CDR3, taken from reference TRBV5-4 and TRBJ1-2): ETGVTQSPTHLIKTRGQQVTLRCSSQSGHNTVSWYQQALGQGPQFIFQYYREEENGRGNFPPRFSGLQFPNYSSELNVNALELDDSALYLCASSSTGDGYTFGSGTRLTVV.

The rearrangement links TRBV30 to TRBJ1-4; D unclear. Between the trimmed V and J ends, which lost 6 bases and 6 bases, there was a span of 14 bases. The CDR3 is 13 residues long. Germline-derived CDR1 and CDR2 are GTSNPN and SVGIG (reference sequence). In nucleotides, the CDR3 is TGTGCCTGTGACTCCCACGGGGATGAAAAACTGTTTTTT. Amino acids: CACDSHGDEKLFF.

For the CDR3, the DNA is TGTGCCAGCAGTGACTCGCCCGGGACTAGCGGAGGGGAGCAGTTCTTC. Translating gives CASSDSPGTSGGEQFF. The gene calls are TRBV6-4 and TRBJ2-1; 11 positions match TRBD2. Germline CDR1 is MRHNA and CDR2 is SNTAGT. CDR3 length: 16 amino acids. With 0 bases clipped from V and 10 bases from J, the junction kept 8 bases outside the gene matches.

V and J are TRBV5-1 and TRBJ1-1; 7 bases are shared with TRBD1. The CDR3 runs 14 residues. The V gene's germline CDR1 is SGHRS and CDR2 YFSETQ. Trimming took 4 bases from V and 0 from J; bases not matched to a gene: 3. The CDR3 loop reads CASSGGQLNTEAFF. CDR3 nucleotides: TGCGCCAGCAGCGGGGGACAGCTGAACACTGAAGCTTTCTTT.